The entry that follows covers one T cell receptor beta chain sequence. The antigen is undetermined. The CDR3 is 17 residues long. The trim removed 2 bases at V and 1 base at J, leaving 6 bases unmatched. This entry is derived from a study of cytomegalovirus exposure and HLA in healthy donors. General study points: Most observed TCR sequences were rare, whereas some public TCRs were detected in many donors. The classifier was said to identify cytomegalovirus status with high specificity and sensitivity. The study labeled 164 TCR beta chains cytomegalovirus-associated.

Primers for the PCR totalled 60 Vbeta and 13 Jbeta. Produced via immunoSEQ multiplex PCR; TCRdb's table is partial and in-frame only. The table includes about 150,000 clones, roughly 70% detected once. The TCR was taken from a man aged 25-45 years in good health and CMV-seronegative. Sequences were obtained from PBMCs. The chain carries TRBV23-1 and TRBJ1-5; 9 nucleotides align to TRBD1. TRBV23-1 is reported as an ORF; its role is uncertain. The CDR3 protein is CASSQKDRGESNQPQHF. In nucleotides, the CDR3 is TGCGCCAGCAGTCAAAAGGACAGGGGAGAAAGCAATCAGCCCCAGCATTTT.